This T cell receptor (beta chain) was identified during a study of blood T cells in healthy people across ages. Alongside a J-beta primer mix, a sample-barcoded 5' primer served in a second PCR lasting about 7 to 12 cycles. TCRdb re-called the 5' RACE reads with MiXCR, one entry per CDR3 protein. The table lists some 760,000 distinct CDR3 sequences, around 25% of them singletons. These data also formed part of another study, on T cells of mothers and their children.

The receptor was derived from a boy between 5 and 17 years old in good health. The sample consisted of blood.

The CDR3 region is CATSDSTARGYTF. The CDR3 DNA reads TGTGCCACCAGTGATTCAACGGCCCGTGGCTACACCTTC. The chain joins TRBV24-1 to TRBJ1-2; no firm D call. Trimming pared 2 bases from V and 7 bases from J, leaving 10 bases between. From germline, CDR1 is KGHDR and CDR2 SFDVKD. The CDR3 consists of 13 residues.